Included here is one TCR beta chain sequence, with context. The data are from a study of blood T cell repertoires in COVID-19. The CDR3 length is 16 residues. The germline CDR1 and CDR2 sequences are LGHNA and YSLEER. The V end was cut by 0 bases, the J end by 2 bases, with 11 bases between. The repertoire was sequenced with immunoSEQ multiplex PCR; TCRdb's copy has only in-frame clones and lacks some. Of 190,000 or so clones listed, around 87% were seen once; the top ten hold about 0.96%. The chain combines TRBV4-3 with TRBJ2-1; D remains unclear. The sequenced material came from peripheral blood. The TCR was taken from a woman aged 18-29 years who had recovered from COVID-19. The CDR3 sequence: CASSQETTDAYNEQFF. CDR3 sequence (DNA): TGCGCCAGCAGCCAAGAGACCACAGACGCCTACAATGAGCAGTTCTTC.